This T cell receptor (beta chain) was sequenced in a study of blood T cell repertoires in COVID-19 (dated by TCRdb to about 2020). For context, the study as a whole: Collaborator samples came from the United States, Italy and Spain and covered acute and convalescent phases of COVID-19. The material from the prospective study consisted of cDNA or gDNA derived from T cells, B-cell-depleted T cells, or PBMCs. The dataset comprised deeply sampled blood TCRbeta repertoires from subjects exposed to, actively infected with, or recovered from COVID-19. The repertoires were released in a freely available public database intended as a resource for research on the immune response to SARS-CoV-2. Samples were obtained from the ongoing ImmuneRACE study (first 160 participants) and from about 1,300 subjects provided by 6 global collaborators. Nearly every sample came with metadata listing a de-identified subject ID, COVID-19 status, age in years and sex. HLA class I and class II types, where available, came from metadata supplied by the sample provider rather than from assay-based typing.

The immunoSEQ Assay, a bias-controlled multiplex PCR, was used to amplify TCRbeta CDR3 regions from genomic DNA. As for how the authors treated the data: Within the assay, amplification of reference gene primers was used to estimate how many nucleated cells each sample contained. Sequence reads were collapsed and filtered to measure the absolute abundance of every unique TCRbeta CDR3 rearrangement. For each sample, productive Simpson clonality was calculated as the square root of Simpson's diversity index over productive rearrangements. Not all clones reach the TCRdb copy of this immuneACCESS table, which keeps in-frame sequences only. Checked studies attribute under half of the gap to unresolved V genes and leave the rest unexplained. V, J and clone size are those of that table, while D and trimming were read from the DNA. This sample has a few hundred thousand clones in its table, and about 80% of those were observed once. More than 0.95% of the sample is held by the ten biggest clonotypes.

About this clone: Its specific antigen is unknown. No qualities accompany the bases; no much larger clone lies one base away.

Whole blood was collected in K2EDTA tubes by collaborating institutions according to the institutions' own protocols. For TCRbeta analysis, collaborator samples were shipped as frozen whole blood, as isolated PBMCs, or as DNA extracted from either sample type. Paper-wide results and their limitations: The quantity of clinical and demographic metadata differed by source and by participant and was supplied without curation.

Germline trimming: 9 bases from V, 2 bases from J; junction bases outside gene matches: 12. The germline V gene (reference sequence) sets CDR1 to MNHEY and CDR2 to SMNVEV. Inclusive of the bounding cysteine and phenylalanine, the CDR3 is 16 residues long. CDR3 DNA only is kept here, 48 bases in frame from base 1. This sequence uses TRBV27 and TRBJ2-2, with TRBD1 identical over 7 junction bases. The specimen sequenced was peripheral blood. The source of this sequence is a human donor with acute or convalescent COVID-19. The donor label of this sample is uncertain. The nucleotide sequence is given as TGTGCCAGGCAACCTCCGGACAGGTATAACACCGGGGAGCTGTTTTTT. It translates to CARQPPDRYNTGELFF.